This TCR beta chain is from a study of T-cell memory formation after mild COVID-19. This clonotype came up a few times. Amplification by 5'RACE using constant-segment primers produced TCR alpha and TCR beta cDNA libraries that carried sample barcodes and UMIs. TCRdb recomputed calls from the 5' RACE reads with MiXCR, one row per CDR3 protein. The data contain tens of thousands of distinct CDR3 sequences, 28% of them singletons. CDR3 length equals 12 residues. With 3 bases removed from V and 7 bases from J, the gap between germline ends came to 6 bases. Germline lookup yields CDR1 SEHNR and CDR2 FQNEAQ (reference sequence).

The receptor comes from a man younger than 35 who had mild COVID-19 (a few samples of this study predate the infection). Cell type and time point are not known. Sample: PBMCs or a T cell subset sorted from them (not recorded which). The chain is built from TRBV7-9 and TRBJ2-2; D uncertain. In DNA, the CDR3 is TGTGCCAGCAGCTTCGTAGACGGGGAGCTGTTTTTT. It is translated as CASSFVDGELFF. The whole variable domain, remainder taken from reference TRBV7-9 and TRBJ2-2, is DTGVSQNPRHKITKRGQNVTFRCDPISEHNRLYWYRQTLGQGPEFLTYFQNEAQLEKSRLLSDRFSAERPKGSFSTLEIQRTEQGDSAMYLCASSFVDGELFFGEGSRLTVL.